This entry features one T cell receptor beta chain sequence. Its antigen has not been determined. Base qualities are not at hand, and no much larger clone is one base apart. The collaborating institutions used their own protocols to collect whole blood in K2EDTA tubes. For TCRbeta analysis, collaborator samples were shipped as frozen whole blood, as isolated PBMCs, or as DNA extracted from either sample type. TCRbeta CDR3 regions were amplified from genomic DNA using the immunoSEQ Assay, a bias-controlled multiplex PCR. From the authors' description of their analysis: The number of nucleated cells in each sample was estimated from the amplification of reference gene primers within the assay. To quantify the absolute abundance of each unique TCRbeta CDR3 rearrangement, sequence reads were collapsed and filtered. For each sample, productive Simpson clonality was calculated as the square root of Simpson's diversity index over productive rearrangements. Not all clones reach the TCRdb copy of this immuneACCESS table, which keeps in-frame sequences only. Checked studies attribute under half of the gap to unresolved V genes and leave the rest unexplained. Clone size and V and J calls were adopted from that table, with D and trimming inferred from the DNA. The table for this sample lists about 260,000 clones; around 87% of them were counted only once. 2% to 3% of the sample comes from the top ten.

This specimen comes from a study of blood T cell repertoires in COVID-19 (dated by TCRdb to about 2020). With respect to the entire study: The collaborator samples originated in the United States, Italy and Spain and spanned the acute and convalescent phases of COVID-19. The prospective study material was composed of cDNA or gDNA derived from T cells, B-cell-depleted T cells, or PBMCs. Deeply sampled blood TCRbeta repertoires from subjects exposed to, actively infected with, or recovered from COVID-19 were included in the dataset. The repertoires were released in a freely available public database meant as a resource for research on the immune response to SARS-CoV-2. Samples were obtained from the ongoing ImmuneRACE study (first 160 participants) and from 1,254 subjects provided by 6 global collaborators. The sample metadata nearly always contained a de-identified subject ID, COVID-19 status, age in years and sex. HLA class I and class II types, where available, came from metadata supplied by the sample provider rather than from assay-based typing. General study outcomes and caveats: The amount of clinical and demographic metadata varied by source and participant and was provided uncurated.

Its CDR3 holds 15 amino acids, cysteine through phenylalanine. CDR3 DNA only is kept here, 45 bases in frame from base 1. In the germline V gene, CDR1 corresponds to SGDLS and CDR2 to YYNGEE. The germline V and J ends show losses of 4 bases and 0 bases respectively, and no gene match explains 1 base of the junction. The rearranged chain carries TRBV9 and TRBJ2-1, with 10 bases aligning to TRBD2. The sample comprised peripheral blood. This clonotype was obtained from a woman aged 45-59 years with acute or convalescent COVID-19. Read as DNA, the sequence is TGTGCCAGCAGCTCTAGCGGGAGCTCCTACAATGAGCAGTTCTTC. This translates into CASSSSGSSYNEQFF.